The 18 T cell receptor beta chains below were found in one sample sequenced in a study of shared clonotypes between healthy human individuals. The protocol was immunoSEQ multiplex PCR, while the TCRdb copy is restricted to in-frame clones and leaves out a portion. The sample lists millions of clones; about 92% were seen once. The source material was naive CD4+ T cells from PBMCs. Subset given: CD45RA+ positively selected. These receptors were collected from a man between 18 and 29 years old in good health. Some clones in this sample may be carry-over from other donors' samples.

The chain uses TRBV29-1 and TRBJ2-7, with 12 bases lining up with TRBD1. Germline CDR1 reads SQVTM; CDR2 reads ANQGSEA. The CDR3 runs 16 residues. Trimming took 7 bases from V and 7 from J; bases not matched to a gene: 17. CDR3 coding DNA: TGCAGCGCCCGTCATCGTACCGGGACAGGGGGCGGGGAGCAGTACTTC. Translated: CSARHRTGTGGGEQYF.

Concerning this clone: This CDR3 is also generated by other DNA sequences in the sample. The V gene is TRBV6-5, the J gene TRBJ1-5; D unresolved. Germline lookup yields CDR1 MNHEY and CDR2 SVGAGI. CDR3 length: 12 residues. V shed 4 bases and J shed 7 bases, with 8 bases lying between them. The CDR3 region is CASSFAGQPQHF. For the CDR3, the DNA is TGTGCCAGCAGTTTCGCAGGACAGCCCCAGCATTTT.

The chain has TRBV29-1 and TRBJ1-3; TRBD1 might be the D (6 bases). Germline CDR1 and CDR2: SQVTM and ANQGSEA. There are 16 residues in the CDR3. V shed 6 bases and J shed 1 base, with 19 bases lying between them. The CDR3 loop reads CSVQRISQGSGNTIYF. The CDR3 DNA sequence: TGCAGCGTCCAACGGATATCCCAGGGGTCTGGAAACACCATATATTTT.

The rearrangement joins TRBV25-1 to TRBJ1-2; D perhaps matches TRBD1 (5 bases). Per the germline V gene, CDR1 is MGHDK and CDR2 is SYGVNS. Trimming shortened V by 1 base and J by 7 bases, and 13 bases separated the two germline ends. CDR3 length: 14 amino acids. The CDR3 reads CASSESRGSRGYTF. The DNA of the CDR3 is TGTGCCAGCAGTGAATCTCGGGGCTCTCGTGGCTACACCTTC.

CDR3 nucleotides: TGTGCCAGCAGTGAAGCGGGGGGGTCTAACTATGGCTACACCTTC. This encodes CASSEAGGSNYGYTF. The chain joins TRBV6-1 to TRBJ1-2; TRBD1 is a possible D gene (5 bases). The CDR3 consists of 15 residues. The V and J ends lost 0 bases and 0 bases respectively, with 8 bases between them. Germline CDR1 is MNHNS and CDR2 is SASEGT.

The genes are TRBV27 and TRBJ1-6; D possibly corresponds to TRBD1 (5 bases). Germline CDR1 and CDR2: MNHEY and SMNVEV (reference sequence). V lost 2 bases, J lost 3 bases, and 11 bases lay in between. CDR3 length equals 16 residues. The CDR3 here is CASSLPRDSYNSPLHF. Here the CDR3 DNA reads TGTGCCAGCAGTTTACCCCGTGACAGCTATAATTCACCCCTCCACTTT.

The V gene is TRBV10-3, the J gene TRBJ2-1; D ambiguous. This CDR3 has 16 amino acids. Trimming shortened V by 2 bases and J by 7 bases, and 18 bases separated the two germline ends. The V gene's germline CDR1 is ENHRY and CDR2 SYGVKD. The CDR3 DNA reads TGTGCCATCAGTGAGAAACCAGCGAATCCTCCGAATGAGCAGTTCTTC. Translating it yields CAISEKPANPPNEQFF.

This chain joins TRBV7-9 and TRBJ2-1; D is unresolved. CDR3 length: 12 residues. Germline values: CDR1 SEHNR, CDR2 FQNEAQ (reference sequence). V was pared by 2 bases and J by 9 bases, with 8 bases between. The CDR3 sequence is CASSLLGGEQFF. CDR3 nucleotides: TGTGCCAGCAGCTTACTCGGCGGTGAGCAGTTCTTC.

This CDR3 reads CASSIRTGYDEQYF. The CDR3 nucleotides are TGTGCCAGTAGTATAAGGACAGGGTACGACGAGCAGTACTTC. This sequence joins TRBV19 and TRBJ2-7; 8 bases agree with TRBD1. The germline V gene has CDR1 LNHDA and CDR2 SQIVND (reference sequence). The CDR3 is 14 residues long. Trimming at V came to 2 bases and at J to 5 bases, leaving 5 bases not matched to a gene.

The rearrangement uses TRBV2 and TRBJ2-7; D might be TRBD2 (6 bases). The V and J ends lost 6 bases and 0 bases respectively, with 12 bases between them. The CDR3 contains 14 residues. CDR1 SNHLY and CDR2 FYNNEI come from the germline V gene. In DNA, the CDR3 is TGTGCCAGCAGGGACACTAGCAGCTCCTACGAGCAGTACTTC. Translated, it gives CASRDTSSSYEQYF.

As regards this clone: Distinct nucleotide sequences in the sample also encode this CDR3. J is TRBJ1-1 and V is TRBV18, with D unclear. Germline V lookup: CDR1 KGHSH, CDR2 LQKENI. Trimming stripped 4 bases from V and 1 base from J, with 7 bases between. This CDR3 region has 13 residues. In DNA form, the CDR3 reads TGTGCCAGCTCACGGGAAGGGAACACTGAAGCTTTCTTT. It codes for CASSREGNTEAFF.

The V call is TRBV5-1, the J call TRBJ2-2; 10 bases map to TRBD2. The germline V gene encodes CDR1 SGHRS and CDR2 YFSETQ. This CDR3 contains 18 residues. With 1 base clipped from V and 1 base from J, the junction kept 7 bases outside the gene matches. CDR3: CASSLQPAGGLNTGELFF. In DNA, the CDR3 is TGCGCCAGCAGCTTGCAACCAGCGGGAGGGTTGAACACCGGGGAGCTGTTTTTT. Full variable domain (missing parts from reference TRBV5-1 and TRBJ2-2): KAGVTQTPRYLIKTRGQQVTLSCSPISGHRSVSWYQQTPGQGLQFLFEYFSETQRNKGNFPGRFSGRQFSNSRSEMNVSTLELGDSALYLCASSLQPAGGLNTGELFFGEGSRLTVL.

Remarks on this clone: The same CDR3 can be traced to other DNA sequences in this sample. The rearrangement joins TRBV6-6 to TRBJ2-7; tentatively, D is TRBD2 (5 bases). CDR1 MNHNY and CDR2 SVGAGI come from the germline V gene (reference sequence). The CDR3 runs 14 residues. V gave up 9 bases and J gave up 0 bases, with 15 bases separating them. Written as DNA, the CDR3 is TGTGCCAGTTCTTATACTAGGACCTCCTACGAGCAGTACTTC. Its protein is CASSYTRTSYEQYF.

On this clone: The same CDR3 arises from other DNA sequences in this sample as well. The chain links TRBV5-4 to TRBJ1-3, with 8 nucleotides matching TRBD1. After removal of 4 bases from V and 0 bases from J, the junction contained 6 bases not matched to a gene. There are 16 residues in the CDR3. Germline lookup yields CDR1 SGHNT and CDR2 YYREEE (reference sequence). CDR3 coding DNA: TGTGCCAGCAGCCTAGGACAGGGAAGCTCTGGAAACACCATATATTTT. Translating gives CASSLGQGSSGNTIYF. The variable domain in full, completed from reference TRBV5-4 and TRBJ1-3, reads ETGVTQSPTHLIKTRGQQVTLRCSSQSGHNTVSWYQQALGQGPQFIFQYYREEENGRGNFPPRFSGLQFPNYSSELNVNALELDDSALYLCASSLGQGSSGNTIYFGEGSWLTVV.

Of note for this clone: In the same sample, other DNA sequences code for this CDR3. V gene TRBV28 combines with J gene TRBJ2-5, with D possibly being TRBD1 (6 bases). There are 11 residues in the CDR3. Deletions cut 10 bases from V and 2 bases from J, with 8 bases between. Germline-derived CDR1 and CDR2 are MDHEN and SYDVKM. The CDR3 DNA sequence: TGTGCCACACAGGGTCAAGAGACCCAGTACTTC. Its translation: CATQGQETQYF.

Written as DNA, the CDR3 is TGCGCCAGCAGCTTGATGGACAGGGCTGGTGGCTACACCTTC. Translation gives CASSLMDRAGGYTF. This chain joins TRBV5-1 and TRBJ1-2; TRBD1 matches 8 bases. Germline lookup yields CDR1 SGHRS and CDR2 YFSETQ. J was trimmed by 7 bases and V by 1 base; bases with no gene match: 6. There are 14 residues in the CDR3. Based on the CDR3 plus reference TRBV5-1 and TRBJ1-2, the full variable domain is KAGVTQTPRYLIKTRGQQVTLSCSPISGHRSVSWYQQTPGQGLQFLFEYFSETQRNKGNFPGRFSGRQFSNSRSEMNVSTLELGDSALYLCASSLMDRAGGYTFGSGTRLTVV.

With regard to this clone: Other DNA sequences in this specimen translate into the identical CDR3. This chain links TRBV20-1 with TRBJ1-3; D not certain. The CDR3 spans 11 residues. Germline CDR1 DFQATT, CDR2 SNEGSKA (reference sequence). Trimming pared 3 bases from V and 2 bases from J, leaving 2 bases between. The CDR3 nucleotides are TGCAGTGCTAGCACTGGAAACACCATATATTTT. Translating gives CSASTGNTIYF.

This clone is a singleton in its sample. The chain links TRBV5-1 to TRBJ2-7, with TRBD2 matching over 10 bases. The CDR3 consists of 17 residues. J lost 2 bases, V lost 4 bases, and 12 bases had no gene match. Germline V CDR1 and CDR2: SGHRS, YFSETQ. The CDR3 here is CASSNFRTSGNTYEQYF. CDR3 coding DNA: TGCGCCAGCAGCAACTTTCGGACTAGCGGTAACACCTACGAGCAGTACTTC.